This is a list of T cell receptor beta chains from one sample in a study of T-cell memory formation after mild COVID-19. TCRdb independently ran MiXCR on the 5' RACE reads; one entry per CDR3 protein. The sample carries fewer than 450,000 distinct CDR3 sequences, roughly a quarter recorded once. Sequenced sample: PBMCs or a T cell subset sorted from them (not recorded which). The source of these receptors is an adult woman who had mild COVID-19 (a few samples of this study predate the infection). Cell type and time point are not known. Each CDR3 is given with its conserved first and last residue. Each record gives: V gene, J gene, CDR3 protein.

v_call: TRBV12-3/TRBV12-4
j_call: TRBJ1-1
cdr3_aa: CASSTGGGVGTEAFF

v_call: TRBV5-5
j_call: TRBJ2-1
cdr3_aa: CASSGRSGGPHANEQFF

v_call: TRBV3-1
j_call: TRBJ1-4
cdr3_aa: CASSQNRATNEKLFF

v_call: TRBV7-6
j_call: TRBJ1-2
cdr3_aa: CASSLEQNYGYTF

v_call: TRBV7-6
j_call: TRBJ1-4
cdr3_aa: CASRSTGQTNEKLFF

v_call: TRBV5-5
j_call: TRBJ2-1
cdr3_aa: CASSLVWDRGAGNEQFF

v_call: TRBV27
j_call: TRBJ2-3
cdr3_aa: CASSLVGPDTQYF

v_call: TRBV3-1
j_call: TRBJ2-2
cdr3_aa: CASSQATRSNTGELFF

v_call: TRBV4-2
j_call: TRBJ2-5
cdr3_aa: CASSQAWDRGQETQYF

v_call: TRBV5-1
j_call: TRBJ2-5
cdr3_aa: CATSTGGNQETQYF